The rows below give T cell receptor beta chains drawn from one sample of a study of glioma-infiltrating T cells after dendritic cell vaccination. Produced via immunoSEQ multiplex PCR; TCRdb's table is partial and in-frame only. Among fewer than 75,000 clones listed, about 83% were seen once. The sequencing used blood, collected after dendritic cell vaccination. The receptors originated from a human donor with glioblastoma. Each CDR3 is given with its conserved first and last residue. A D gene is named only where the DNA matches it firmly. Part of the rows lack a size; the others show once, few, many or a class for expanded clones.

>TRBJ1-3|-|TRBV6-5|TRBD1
CASSWGQQGAGNTIYF
TGTGCCAGCAGTTGGGGACAGCAGGGGGCCGGAAACACCATATATTTT
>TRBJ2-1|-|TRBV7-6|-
CASSLGADNEQFF
TGTGCCAGCAGCTTAGGAGCCGACAATGAGCAGTTCTTC
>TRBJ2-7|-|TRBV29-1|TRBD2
CSVSSGVEQYF
TGCAGCGTTAGTAGCGGGGTTGAGCAGTACTTC
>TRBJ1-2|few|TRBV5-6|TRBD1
CASSLDRGVYGYTF
TGTGCCAGCAGCTTGGACAGGGGAGTGTATGGCTACACCTTC
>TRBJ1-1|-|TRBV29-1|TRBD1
CSVLRGTEAFF
TGCAGCGTTCTCAGGGGGACTGAAGCTTTCTTT
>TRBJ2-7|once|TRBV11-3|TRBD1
CASSNGQGGFYEQYF
TGTGCCAGCAGCAACGGACAGGGGGGTTTCTACGAGCAGTACTTC
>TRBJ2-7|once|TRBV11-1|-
CASSLAGTGFSYEQYF
TGTGCCAGCAGCTTAGCGGGAACAGGGTTCTCCTACGAGCAGTACTTC
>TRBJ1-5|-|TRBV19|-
CASSIDRSNQPQHF
TGTGCCAGTAGTATAGACCGTAGCAATCAGCCCCAGCATTTT
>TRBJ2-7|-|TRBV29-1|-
CSVPLDGSYEQYF
TGCAGCGTCCCGCTAGACGGCTCCTACGAGCAGTACTTC
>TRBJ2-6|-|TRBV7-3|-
CASSSRDIPRSGANVLTF
TGTGCCAGCAGCTCCCGGGACATACCCCGTTCTGGGGCCAACGTCCTGACTTTC
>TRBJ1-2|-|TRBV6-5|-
CASSTGNPYGYTF
TGTGCCAGCAGTACCGGGAACCCCTATGGCTACACCTTC
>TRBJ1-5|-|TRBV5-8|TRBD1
CASSARTGEVQPQHF
TGTGCCAGCAGCGCACGGACAGGGGAGGTTCAGCCCCAGCATTTT
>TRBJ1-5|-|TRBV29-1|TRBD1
CSVEDRVGQPQHF
TGCAGCGTGGAGGACAGGGTTGGTCAGCCCCAGCATTTT
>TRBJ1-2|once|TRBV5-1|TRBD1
CASSSGQDGDGYTF
TGCGCCAGCAGCTCCGGACAGGACGGGGATGGCTACACCTTC
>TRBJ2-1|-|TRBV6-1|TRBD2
CASSVETSGGYNEQFF
TGTGCCAGCAGTGTAGAGACTAGCGGGGGATACAATGAGCAGTTCTTC
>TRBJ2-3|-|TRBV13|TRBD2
CASSLSIAGFFADTQYF
TGTGCCAGCAGCTTAAGTATAGCGGGGTTCTTCGCAGATACGCAGTATTTT
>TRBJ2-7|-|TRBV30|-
CASGQSYEQYF
TGTGCCTCTGGACAGAGCTACGAGCAGTACTTC
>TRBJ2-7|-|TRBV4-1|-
CASSQVTGIYEQYF
TGCGCCAGCAGCCAAGTAACAGGGATCTACGAGCAGTACTTC